Listed here are 5 T cell receptor beta chains from one sample, sequenced in a study of Graves' ophthalmopathy and Graves' hyperthyroidism. The authors amplified TCR beta CDR3 regions, and they did so from RNA transcripts for repertoire sequencing. Second-round multiplex PCR came after first-round RT-PCR with HTBI primers. TCRdb reprocessed the multiplex PCR reads via MiXCR and lists one record per CDR3 protein. The sample records over 650,000 distinct CDR3 sequences, 35% to 50% being singletons. The specimen was peripheral blood. Receptor source: an adult man with Graves' ophthalmopathy.

The sample holds a few counts of this clonotype. This chain uses TRBV6-6 with TRBJ1-1, with 9 positions matching TRBD1. V was clipped by 6 bases and J by 10 bases; unmatched bases: 6. This CDR3 comprises 12 residues. The germline V gene encodes CDR1 MNHNY and CDR2 SVGAGI (reference sequence). CDR3 in DNA: TGTGCCAGCAGCAGACAGGGGGAGGGAGCTTTCTTT. Its translation: CASSRQGEGAFF.

This clonotype has at least ten counts. This rearrangement joins TRBV7-9 to TRBJ1-1; weak D call: TRBD1 (5 bases). Germline V CDR1 and CDR2: SEHNR, FQNEAQ (reference sequence). Trimming shortened V by 0 bases and J by 10 bases, and 12 bases separated the two germline ends. CDR3 size: 13 residues. The CDR3: CASSLAFGGRAFF. The CDR3, as DNA: TGTGCCAGCAGCTTAGCGTTCGGGGGAAGAGCTTTCTTT. The whole variable domain, remainder taken from reference TRBV7-9 and TRBJ1-1, is DTGVSQNPRHKITKRGQNVTFRCDPISEHNRLYWYRQTLGQGPEFLTYFQNEAQLEKSRLLSDRFSAERPKGSFSTLEIQRTEQGDSAMYLCASSLAFGGRAFFGQGTRLTVV.

This sequence joins TRBV7-9 and TRBJ1-2; a possible D gene is TRBD1 (6 bases). The CDR3 has 14 residues. The germline V gene encodes CDR1 SEHNR and CDR2 FQNEAQ (reference sequence). Trimming took 4 bases from V and 7 from J, leaving 16 bases between them. The CDR3 reads CASSSTGLDRGYTF. In DNA, the CDR3 is TGTGCCAGCAGCTCCACAGGGTTGGATCGTGGCTACACCTTC.

Comments on this clonotype: Germline is not matched at one junction end, which may reflect a read error. The chain combines TRBV24-1 with TRBJ2-7; D might be TRBD1 or TRBD2, each matching 5 bases. The CDR3 is 15 amino acids. Germline values: CDR1 KGHDR, CDR2 SFDVKD. Written as DNA, the CDR3 is TGTGTCACCAGTGATAGGGTTCGAGGGACCGGGGAGCAGTACTTC. Its protein is CVTSDRVRGTGEQYF.

At least ten counts were recorded for this clonotype. V is TRBV20-1 and J is TRBJ2-2, with 7 bases lining up with TRBD2. The CDR3 has 13 residues. Per the germline V gene, CDR1 is DFQATT and CDR2 is SNEGSKA (reference sequence). Trimming at V came to 1 base and at J to 8 bases, leaving 4 bases not matched to a gene. Here the CDR3 reads CSARVRGEGELFF. The DNA for the CDR3 is TGCAGTGCTAGAGTTCGGGGGGAAGGGGAGCTGTTTTTT.